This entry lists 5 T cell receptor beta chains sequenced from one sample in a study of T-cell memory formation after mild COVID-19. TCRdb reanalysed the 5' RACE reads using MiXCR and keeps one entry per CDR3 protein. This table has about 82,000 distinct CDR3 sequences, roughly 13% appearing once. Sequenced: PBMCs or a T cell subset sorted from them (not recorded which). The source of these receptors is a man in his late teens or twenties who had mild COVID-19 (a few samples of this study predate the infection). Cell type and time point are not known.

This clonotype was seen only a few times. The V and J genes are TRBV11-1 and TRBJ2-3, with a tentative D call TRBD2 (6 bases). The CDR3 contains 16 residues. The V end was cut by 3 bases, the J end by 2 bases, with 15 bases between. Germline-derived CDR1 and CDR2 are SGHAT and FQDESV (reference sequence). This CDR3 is CASSFASTGVTDTQYF. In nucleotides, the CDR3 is TGTGCCAGCAGCTTCGCCTCGACGGGGGTCACAGATACGCAGTATTTT.

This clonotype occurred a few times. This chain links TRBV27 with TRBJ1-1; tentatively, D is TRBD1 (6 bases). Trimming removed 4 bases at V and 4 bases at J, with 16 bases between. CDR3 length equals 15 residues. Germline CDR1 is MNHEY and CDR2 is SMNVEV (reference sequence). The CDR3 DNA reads TGTGCCAGCAGTTGGCAGGGGCCGTCGGGCACTGAAGCTTTCTTT. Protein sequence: CASSWQGPSGTEAFF.

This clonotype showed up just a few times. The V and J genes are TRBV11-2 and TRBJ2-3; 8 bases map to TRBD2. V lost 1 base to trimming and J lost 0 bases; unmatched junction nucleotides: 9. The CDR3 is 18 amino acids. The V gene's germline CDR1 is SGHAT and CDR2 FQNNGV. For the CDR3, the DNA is TGTGCCAGCAGCTTAGCCCCCACTAGCGGAGAGAGCACAGATACGCAGTATTTT. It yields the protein CASSLAPTSGESTDTQYF.

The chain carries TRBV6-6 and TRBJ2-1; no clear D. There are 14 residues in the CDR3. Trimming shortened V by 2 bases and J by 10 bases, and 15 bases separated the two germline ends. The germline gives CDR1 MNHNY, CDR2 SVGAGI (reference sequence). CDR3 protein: CASSYEAYEMEQFF. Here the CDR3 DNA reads TGTGCCAGCAGTTACGAGGCTTACGAGATGGAGCAGTTCTTC.

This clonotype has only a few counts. This CDR3 is CASSQVNSMDEQFF. The DNA of the CDR3 is TGTGCCAGCAGCCAAGTGAATAGCATGGATGAGCAGTTCTTC. V usage is TRBV3-1 and J usage is TRBJ2-1; no clear D. V was pared by 1 base and J by 8 bases, with 12 bases between. This CDR3 is built from 14 residues. The germline V gene encodes CDR1 LGHDT and CDR2 YNNKEL (reference sequence).